A selection of T cell receptor beta chains follows, all from one sample in a study of blood T cell repertoires in COVID-19. The data were produced by immunoSEQ multiplex PCR, yet TCRdb's version contains in-frame clones alone and is incomplete. The repertoire includes around 300,000 clones, roughly 90% of them detected once, and 4% to 5.5% sits in the top ten. Sequencing was performed on PBMCs or T cells enriched from blood (not recorded which). All receptors come from a woman aged 18-29 years with acute COVID-19. Each CDR3 is given with its conserved first and last residue. The D gene is left open where the match is weak. Size values are once, few and many counts, or a class for expanded clones, and some rows have none.

>TRBD2|TRBJ2-1|-|TRBV28|17
TGTGCCAGCAGTTTAGAGAGTCTAGCGGGAGGTCGCAATGAGCAGTTCTTC
CASSLESLAGGRNEQFF
>TRBD1|TRBJ1-4|-|TRBV11-3|14
TGTGCCAGCGGCCCTGGGACAGCTAATGAAAAACTGTTTTTT
CASGPGTANEKLFF
>-|TRBJ1-3|-|TRBV15|15
TGTGCCACCAGCAGAGACAGGGGTGCAGGAAACACCATATATTTT
CATSRDRGAGNTIYF
>TRBD1|TRBJ2-5|-|TRBV24-1|15
TGTGCCACCAGTGATTTGGGGGGACAGGGAGAGACCCAGTACTTC
CATSDLGGQGETQYF
>-|TRBJ2-7|-|TRBV19|13
TGTGCCAGTAGTACAGGTAACTCCTACGAGCAGTACTTC
CASSTGNSYEQYF
>-|TRBJ2-4|once|TRBV11-2|15
TGTGCCAGCAGCTCCCCTCCCGACTTCAAAAACATTCAGTACTTC
CASSSPPDFKNIQYF
>-|TRBJ2-7|-|TRBV6-5|16
TGTGCCAGCAGTTCCCTGACTAGTGGGAGGACCTACGAGCAGTACTTC
CASSSLTSGRTYEQYF
>-|TRBJ2-2|few|TRBV7-3|15
TGTGCCAGCAGCTTGGTTAGCGGAGGCACCGGGGAGCTGTTTTTT
CASSLVSGGTGELFF
>TRBD1|TRBJ2-3|-|TRBV19|16
TGTGCCAGTAGGGAATTGACAGGGTCTAGCACAGATACGCAGTATTTT
CASRELTGSSTDTQYF
>TRBD1|TRBJ1-4|once|TRBV3-1/TRBV3-2|16
TGTGCCAGCAGCCAAGACTTTGGACAGGGTAATGAAAAACTGTTTTTT
CASSQDFGQGNEKLFF
>-|TRBJ2-7|-|TRBV5-1|14
TGCGCCAGCAGCTTGGAAGGGAGGCCCTACGAGCAGTACTTC
CASSLEGRPYEQYF
>TRBD1|TRBJ1-2|-|TRBV3-1/TRBV3-2|15
TGTGCCAGCAGCCAAGGTGCAGGGGGAAACTATGGCTACACCTTC
CASSQGAGGNYGYTF
>-|TRBJ2-4|-|TRBV6-5|13
TGTGCCAGCAGTTACGGCCAGGGGACCATTCAGTACTTC
CASSYGQGTIQYF
>TRBD2|TRBJ2-2|-|TRBV6-5|16
TGTGCCAGCAGTTACCCGGGGACTAGCGGCACCGGGGAGCTGTTTTTT
CASSYPGTSGTGELFF
>-|TRBJ2-5|-|TRBV28|16
TGTGCCAGCAGTTTAAGGGGGTGGTTGAACCAAGAGACCCAGTACTTC
CASSLRGWLNQETQYF
>-|TRBJ2-5|-|TRBV9|16
TGTGCCAGCAGCGTAGCCTTTGGGGGGACCAGAGAGACCCAGTACTTC
CASSVAFGGTRETQYF
>-|TRBJ1-5|-|TRBV7-9|17
TGTGCCAGCAGCTTGGGCAGAAGGGGATTCGGCAATCAGCCCCAGCATTTT
CASSLGRRGFGNQPQHF
>-|TRBJ1-5|few|TRBV6-5|14
TGTGCCAGCAGTTATTCGGTGAGCAATCAGCCCCAGCATTTT
CASSYSVSNQPQHF
>-|TRBJ1-1|-|TRBV19|13
TGTGCCACCGGGGGGGGGCGACGAACTGAAGCTTTCTTT
CATGGGRRTEAFF
>TRBD2|TRBJ2-7|-|TRBV9|15
TGTGCCTCTCGGAATCCGGGACTAGCAGATGGCGAGCAGTACTTC
CASRNPGLADGEQYF
>-|TRBJ1-2|-|TRBV6-5|12
TGTGCCTCGGTGGGGCCTAACTATGGCTACACCTTC
CASVGPNYGYTF
>-|TRBJ2-3|-|TRBV7-3|17
TGTGCCAGCAGCCCTTTAGCGGAGGGCGGAATCACAGATACGCAGTATTTT
CASSPLAEGGITDTQYF
>-|TRBJ2-3|-|TRBV4-1|14
TGCGCCAGCAGCCCCGCTGATACTACAGATACGCAGTATTTT
CASSPADTTDTQYF